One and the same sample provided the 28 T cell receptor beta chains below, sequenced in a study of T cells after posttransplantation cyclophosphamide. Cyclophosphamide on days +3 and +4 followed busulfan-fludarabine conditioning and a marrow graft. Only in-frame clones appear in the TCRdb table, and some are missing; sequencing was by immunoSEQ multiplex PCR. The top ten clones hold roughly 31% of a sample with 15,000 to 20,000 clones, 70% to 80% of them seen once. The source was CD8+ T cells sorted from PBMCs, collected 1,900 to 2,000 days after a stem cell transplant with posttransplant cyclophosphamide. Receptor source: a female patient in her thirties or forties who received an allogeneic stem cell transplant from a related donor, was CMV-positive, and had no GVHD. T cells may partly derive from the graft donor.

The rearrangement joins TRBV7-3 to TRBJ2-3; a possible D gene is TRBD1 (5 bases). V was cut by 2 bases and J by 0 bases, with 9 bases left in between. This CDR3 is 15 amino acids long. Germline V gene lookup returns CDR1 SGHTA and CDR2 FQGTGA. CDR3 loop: CASSLLDRSTDTQYF. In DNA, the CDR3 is TGTGCCAGCAGCTTACTTGACAGAAGCACAGATACGCAGTATTTT. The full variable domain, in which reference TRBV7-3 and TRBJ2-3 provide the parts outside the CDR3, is GAGVSQTPSNKVTEKGKYVELRCDPISGHTALYWYRQSLGQGPEFLIYFQGTGAADDSGLPNDRFFAVRPEGSVSTLKIQRTERGDSAVYLCASSLLDRSTDTQYFGPGTRLTVL.

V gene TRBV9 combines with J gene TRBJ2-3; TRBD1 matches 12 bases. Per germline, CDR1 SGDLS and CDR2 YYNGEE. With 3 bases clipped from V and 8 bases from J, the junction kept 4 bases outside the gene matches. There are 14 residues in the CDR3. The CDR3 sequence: CASSGGTGGLTQYF. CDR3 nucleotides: TGTGCCAGCAGCGGCGGGACAGGGGGCCTTACGCAGTATTTT.

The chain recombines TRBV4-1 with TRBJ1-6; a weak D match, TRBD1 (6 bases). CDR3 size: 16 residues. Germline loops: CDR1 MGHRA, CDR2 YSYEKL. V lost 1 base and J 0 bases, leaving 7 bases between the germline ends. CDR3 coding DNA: TGCGCCAGCAGCCAAGTGGACAGCTCCTATAATTCACCCCTCCACTTT. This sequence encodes CASSQVDSSYNSPLHF.

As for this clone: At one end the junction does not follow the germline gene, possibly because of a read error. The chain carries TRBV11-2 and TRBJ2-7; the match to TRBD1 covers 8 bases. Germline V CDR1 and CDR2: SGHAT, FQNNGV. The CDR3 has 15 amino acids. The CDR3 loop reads CASSQETGVSYEQYF. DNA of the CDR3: TGCGCCAGCAGCCAAGAGACAGGGGTCTCCTACGAGCAGTACTTC.

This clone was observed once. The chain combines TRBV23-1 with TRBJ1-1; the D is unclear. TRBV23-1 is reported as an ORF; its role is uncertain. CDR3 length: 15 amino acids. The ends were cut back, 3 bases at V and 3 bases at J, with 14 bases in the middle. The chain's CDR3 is CASSQGHSRDTEAFF. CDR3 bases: TGCGCCAGCAGTCAGGGTCATAGCCGGGACACTGAAGCTTTCTTT.

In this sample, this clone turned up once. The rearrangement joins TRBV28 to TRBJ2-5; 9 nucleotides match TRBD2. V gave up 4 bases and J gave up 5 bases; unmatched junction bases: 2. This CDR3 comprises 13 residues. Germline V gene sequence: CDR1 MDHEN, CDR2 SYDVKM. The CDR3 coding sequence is TGTGCCAGCAGTTGGACTAGCGCCGAGACCCAGTACTTC. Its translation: CASSWTSAETQYF.

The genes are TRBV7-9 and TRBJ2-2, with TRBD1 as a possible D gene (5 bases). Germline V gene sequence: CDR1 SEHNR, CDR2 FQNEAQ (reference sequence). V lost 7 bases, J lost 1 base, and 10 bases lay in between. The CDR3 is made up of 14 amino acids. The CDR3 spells CASTVTVNTGELFF. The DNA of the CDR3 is TGTGCCAGCACCGTGACAGTGAACACCGGGGAGCTGTTTTTT. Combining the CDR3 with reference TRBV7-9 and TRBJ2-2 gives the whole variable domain DTGVSQNPRHKITKRGQNVTFRCDPISEHNRLYWYRQTLGQGPEFLTYFQNEAQLEKSRLLSDRFSAERPKGSFSTLEIQRTEQGDSAMYLCASTVTVNTGELFFGEGSRLTVL.

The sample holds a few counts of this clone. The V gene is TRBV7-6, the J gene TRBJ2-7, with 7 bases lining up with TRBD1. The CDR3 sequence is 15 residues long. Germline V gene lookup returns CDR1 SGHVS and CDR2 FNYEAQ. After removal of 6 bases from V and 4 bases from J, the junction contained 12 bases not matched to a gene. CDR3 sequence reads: CASRPATGTEYEQYF. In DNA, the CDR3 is TGTGCCAGCAGACCCGCCACCGGGACAGAATACGAGCAGTACTTC.

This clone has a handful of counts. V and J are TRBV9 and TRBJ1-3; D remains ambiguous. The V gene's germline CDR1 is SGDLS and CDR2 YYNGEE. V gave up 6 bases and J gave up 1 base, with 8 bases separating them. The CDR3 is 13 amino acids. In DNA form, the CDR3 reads TGTGCCAGCACGAGGGAATCTGGAAACACCATATATTTT. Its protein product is CASTRESGNTIYF.

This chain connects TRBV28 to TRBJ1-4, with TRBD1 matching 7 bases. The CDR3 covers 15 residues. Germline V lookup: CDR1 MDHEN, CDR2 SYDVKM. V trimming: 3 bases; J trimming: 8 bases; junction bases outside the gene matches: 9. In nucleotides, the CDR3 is TGTGCCAGCAGTTTTGGGACCGGGACAGCCGAAAAACTGTTTTTT. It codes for CASSFGTGTAEKLFF.

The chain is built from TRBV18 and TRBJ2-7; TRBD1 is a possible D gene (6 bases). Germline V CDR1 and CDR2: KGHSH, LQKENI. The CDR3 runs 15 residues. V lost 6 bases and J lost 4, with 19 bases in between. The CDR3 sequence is CASSLDRTYGYEQYF. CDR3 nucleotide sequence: TGTGCCAGCTCTCTCGACAGGACTTATGGATACGAGCAGTACTTC.

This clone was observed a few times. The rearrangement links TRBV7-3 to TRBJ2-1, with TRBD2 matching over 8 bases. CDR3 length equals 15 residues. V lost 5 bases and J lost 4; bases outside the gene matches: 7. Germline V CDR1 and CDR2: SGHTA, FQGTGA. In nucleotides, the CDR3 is TGTGCCAGCAGCCAAAGCGGGGGCGCGTACAATGAGCAGTTCTTC. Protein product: CASSQSGGAYNEQFF.

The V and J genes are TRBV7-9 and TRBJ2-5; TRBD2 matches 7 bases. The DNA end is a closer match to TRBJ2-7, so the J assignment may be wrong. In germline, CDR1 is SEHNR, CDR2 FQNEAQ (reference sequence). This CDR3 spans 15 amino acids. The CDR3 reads CASSPTIGREGEQYF. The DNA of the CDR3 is TGTGCCAGCAGCCCTACCATCGGCAGGGAGGGCGAGCAGTACTTC.

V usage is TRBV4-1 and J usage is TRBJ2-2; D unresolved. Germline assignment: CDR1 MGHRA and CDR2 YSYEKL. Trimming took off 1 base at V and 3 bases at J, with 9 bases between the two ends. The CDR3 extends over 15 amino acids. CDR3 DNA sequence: TGCGCCAGCAGCCAAGGGCAGATTCACACCGGGGAGCTGTTTTTT. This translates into CASSQGQIHTGELFF.

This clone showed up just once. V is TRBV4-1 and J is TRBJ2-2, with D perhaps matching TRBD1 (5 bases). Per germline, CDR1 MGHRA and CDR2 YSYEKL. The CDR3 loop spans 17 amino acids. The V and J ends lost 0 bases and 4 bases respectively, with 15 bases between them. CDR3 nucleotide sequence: TGCGCCAGCAGCCAAGAATCTGGGGCTCTCACCACCGGGGAGCTGTTTTTT. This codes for CASSQESGALTTGELFF.

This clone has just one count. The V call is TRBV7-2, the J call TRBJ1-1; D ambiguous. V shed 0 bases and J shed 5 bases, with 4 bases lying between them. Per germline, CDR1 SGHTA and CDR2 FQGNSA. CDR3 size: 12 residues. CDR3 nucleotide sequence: TGTGCCAGCAGCTTAGCCCAGACTGAAGCTTTCTTT. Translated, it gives CASSLAQTEAFF. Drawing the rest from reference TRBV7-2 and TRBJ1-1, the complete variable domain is GAGVSQSPSNKVTEKGKDVELRCDPISGHTALYWYRQSLGQGLEFLIYFQGNSAPDKSGLPSDRFSAERTGGSVSTLTIQRTQQEDSAVYLCASSLAQTEAFFGQGTRLTVV.

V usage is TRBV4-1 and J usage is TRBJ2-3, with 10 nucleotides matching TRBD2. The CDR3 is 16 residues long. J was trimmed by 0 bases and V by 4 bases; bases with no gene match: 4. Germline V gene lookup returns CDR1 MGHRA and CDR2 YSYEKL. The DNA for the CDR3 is TGCGCCAGCAGCCTGAGCGGGGGGGGAAGCACAGATACGCAGTATTTT. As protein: CASSLSGGGSTDTQYF.

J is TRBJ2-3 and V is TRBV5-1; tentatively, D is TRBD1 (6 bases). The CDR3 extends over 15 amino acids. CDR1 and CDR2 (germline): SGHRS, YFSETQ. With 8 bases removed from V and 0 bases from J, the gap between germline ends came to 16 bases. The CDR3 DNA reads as TGCGCCAGTACGCAGGGGCAGGCGAGCACAGATACGCAGTATTTT. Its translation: CASTQGQASTDTQYF.

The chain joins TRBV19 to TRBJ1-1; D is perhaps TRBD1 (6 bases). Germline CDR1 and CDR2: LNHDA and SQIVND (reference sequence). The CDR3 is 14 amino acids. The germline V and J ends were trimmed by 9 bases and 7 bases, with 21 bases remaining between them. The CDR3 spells CASNPGGGPDEAFF. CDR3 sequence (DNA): TGTGCCAGCAATCCGGGGGGGGGCCCAGATGAAGCTTTCTTT. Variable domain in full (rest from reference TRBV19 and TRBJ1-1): DGGITQSPKYLFRKEGQNVTLSCEQNLNHDAMYWYRQDPGQGLRLIYYSQIVNDFQKGDIAEGYSVSREKKESFPLTVTSAQKNPTAFYLCASNPGGGPDEAFFGQGTRLTVV.

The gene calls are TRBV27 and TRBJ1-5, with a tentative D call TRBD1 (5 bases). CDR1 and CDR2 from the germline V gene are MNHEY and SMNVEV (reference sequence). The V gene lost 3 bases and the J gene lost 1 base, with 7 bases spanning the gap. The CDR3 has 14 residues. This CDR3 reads CASSLGHSNQPQHF. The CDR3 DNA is TGTGCCAGCAGTTTGGGGCACAGCAATCAGCCCCAGCATTTT.

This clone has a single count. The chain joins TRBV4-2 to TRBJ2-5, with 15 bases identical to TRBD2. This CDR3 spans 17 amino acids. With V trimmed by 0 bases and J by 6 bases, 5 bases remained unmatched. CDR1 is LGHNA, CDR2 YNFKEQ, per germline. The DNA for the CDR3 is TGTGCCAGCAGCCAAGATGGACTAGCGGGGGGGTGGAAGACCCAGTACTTC. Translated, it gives CASSQDGLAGGWKTQYF.

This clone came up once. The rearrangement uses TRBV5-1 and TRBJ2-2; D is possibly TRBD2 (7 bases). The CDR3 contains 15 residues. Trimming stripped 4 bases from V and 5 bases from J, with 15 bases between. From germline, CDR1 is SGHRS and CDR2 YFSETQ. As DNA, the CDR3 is TGCGCCAGCAGCCGTTCCGGGGGGCAGACCGGGGAGCTGTTTTTT. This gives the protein CASSRSGGQTGELFF.

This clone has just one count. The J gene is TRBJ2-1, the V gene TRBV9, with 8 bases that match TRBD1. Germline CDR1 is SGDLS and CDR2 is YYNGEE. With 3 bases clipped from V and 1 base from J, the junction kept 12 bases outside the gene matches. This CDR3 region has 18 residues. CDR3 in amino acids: CASSAGDRPTMSYNEQFF. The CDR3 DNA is TGTGCCAGCAGCGCCGGGGACAGGCCCACCATGTCCTACAATGAGCAGTTCTTC.

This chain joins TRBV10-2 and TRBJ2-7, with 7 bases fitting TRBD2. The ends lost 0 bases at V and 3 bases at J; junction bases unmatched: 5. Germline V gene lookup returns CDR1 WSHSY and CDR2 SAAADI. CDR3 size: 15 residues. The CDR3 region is CASSESGGGVYEQYF. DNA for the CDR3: TGCGCCAGCAGTGAGTCTGGGGGGGGTGTCTACGAGCAGTACTTC.

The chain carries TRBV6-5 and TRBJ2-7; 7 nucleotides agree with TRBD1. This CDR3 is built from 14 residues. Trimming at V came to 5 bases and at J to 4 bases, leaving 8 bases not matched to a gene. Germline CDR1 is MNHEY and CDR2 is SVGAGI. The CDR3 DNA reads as TGTGCCAGCAGTGGATCCGGGACAGCATACGAGCAGTACTTC. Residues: CASSGSGTAYEQYF.

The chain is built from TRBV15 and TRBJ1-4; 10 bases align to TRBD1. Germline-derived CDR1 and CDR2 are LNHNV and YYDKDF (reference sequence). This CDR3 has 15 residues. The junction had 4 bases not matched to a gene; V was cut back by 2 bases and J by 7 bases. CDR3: CATSRTGTGAEKLFF. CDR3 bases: TGTGCCACCAGCAGAACCGGGACAGGGGCTGAAAAACTGTTTTTT.

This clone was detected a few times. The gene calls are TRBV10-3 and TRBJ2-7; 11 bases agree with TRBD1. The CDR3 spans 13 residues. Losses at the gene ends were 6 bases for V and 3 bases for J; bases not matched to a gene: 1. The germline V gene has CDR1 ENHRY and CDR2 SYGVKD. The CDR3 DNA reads TGTGCCATCAGGGACAGGGGGCTCTACGAGCAGTACTTC. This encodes CAIRDRGLYEQYF.

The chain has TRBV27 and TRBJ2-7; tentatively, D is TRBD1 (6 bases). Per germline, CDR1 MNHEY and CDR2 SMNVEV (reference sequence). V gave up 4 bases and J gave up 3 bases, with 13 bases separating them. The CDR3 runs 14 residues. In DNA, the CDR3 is TGTGCCAGCAGTTCATATAGGGGGAACTACGAGCAGTACTTC. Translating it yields CASSSYRGNYEQYF.